One sample yielded the 16 T cell receptor beta chains listed below, sequenced in a study of blood T cell repertoires in COVID-19. Only in-frame clones appear in the TCRdb table, and some are missing; sequencing was by immunoSEQ multiplex PCR. The sample shows under 500,000 clones, roughly 87% of them seen only once. The specimen sequenced was PBMCs or T cells enriched from blood (not recorded which). These receptors all come from a woman aged 18-29 years with acute COVID-19.

This clone was observed a single time. J is TRBJ2-1 and V is TRBV4-3; 14 bases line up with TRBD2. This CDR3 has 16 amino acids. J lost 10 bases, V lost 0 bases, and 5 bases had no gene match. The V gene's germline CDR1 is LGHNA and CDR2 YSLEER. The CDR3 DNA is TGCGCCAGCAGCCAAGACAGACTAGCGGGAGGGGGCGAGCAGTTCTTC. It is translated as CASSQDRLAGGGEQFF.

This clone appeared a few times. The chain recombines TRBV9 with TRBJ2-1; a possible D gene is TRBD2 (5 bases). The CDR3 is 17 residues long. Deletions cut 0 bases from V and 0 bases from J, with 13 bases between. Germline V gene data show CDR1 as SGDLS and CDR2 as YYNGEE. CDR3 DNA: TGTGCCAGCAGCGTAGACCCCGGGGATAGCTCCTACAATGAGCAGTTCTTC. Residues: CASSVDPGDSSYNEQFF. The whole variable domain, remainder taken from reference TRBV9 and TRBJ2-1, is DSGVTQTPKHLITATGQRVTLRCSPRSGDLSVYWYQQSLDQGLQFLIQYYNGEERAKGNILERFSAQQFPDLHSELNLSSLELGDSALYFCASSVDPGDSSYNEQFFGPGTRLTVL.

The rearrangement uses TRBV5-1 and TRBJ1-2; 11 nucleotides match TRBD1. Germline loops: CDR1 SGHRS, CDR2 YFSETQ. The V segment lost 5 bases and the J segment 4 bases; nucleotides outside the gene matches: 10. CDR3 length equals 16 residues. CDR3 amino acids: CASRSGTGGRGYGYTF. The CDR3 DNA reads as TGCGCCAGCAGATCCGGGACAGGGGGACGGGGCTATGGCTACACCTTC.

This chain joins TRBV28 and TRBJ1-1, with unresolved D. Germline CDR1 reads MDHEN; CDR2 reads SYDVKM. This CDR3 contains 13 residues. Trimming stripped 1 base from V and 5 bases from J, with 8 bases between. CDR3 bases: TGTGCCAGCAGTTTATCGCGGGATACTGAAGCTTTCTTT. Translation gives CASSLSRDTEAFF.

The rearrangement links TRBV4-1 to TRBJ2-7; 7 bases are shared with TRBD1. The junction had 16 bases not matched to a gene; V was cut back by 4 bases and J by 4 bases. Germline loops: CDR1 MGHRA, CDR2 YSYEKL. This CDR3 is 17 amino acids long. CDR3 amino acids: CASSPLPGRRGQYEQYF. Here the CDR3 DNA reads TGCGCCAGCAGCCCACTCCCAGGCCGTAGGGGGCAGTACGAGCAGTACTTC.

The rearrangement links TRBV7-2 to TRBJ1-3; D gene unclear. Trimming removed 5 bases from V and 2 bases from J, with 7 bases in between. The CDR3 sequence is 13 residues long. CDR1 SGHTA and CDR2 FQGNSA come from the germline V gene. CDR3 protein: CASSTAPGNTIYF. The CDR3 DNA reads as TGTGCCAGCAGCACAGCTCCTGGAAACACCATATATTTT.

This clone was found once. The chain couples TRBV10-1 to TRBJ1-1; perhaps TRBD1 as D (5 bases). V shed 2 bases and J shed 1 base, with 8 bases lying between them. This CDR3 comprises 14 residues. Looked up from germline, CDR1 is WNHNN and CDR2 is SYGVQD (reference sequence). For the CDR3, the DNA is TGCGCCAGCAGTGAGCAGGGTTGGAACACTGAAGCTTTCTTT. It yields the protein CASSEQGWNTEAFF.

The chain employs TRBV4-1 and TRBJ1-2, with no clear D. Between the trimmed V and J ends, which lost 6 bases and 7 bases, there was a span of 21 bases. Germline CDR1 reads MGHRA; CDR2 reads YSYEKL. The CDR3 loop spans 15 amino acids. The CDR3: CASSPGVKIDVGYTF. CDR3 DNA: TGCGCCAGCAGTCCCGGAGTTAAGATAGACGTTGGCTACACCTTC.

The genes are TRBV5-1 and TRBJ1-2, with unresolved D. CDR1 and CDR2 (germline): SGHRS, YFSETQ. This CDR3 comprises 15 residues. The V end lost 4 bases, the J end lost 8 bases, and 21 bases lay between the germline ends. DNA of the CDR3: TGCGCCAGCAGCCGAGGCCACGGATCAGTTCCCGGCTACACCTTC. This translates into CASSRGHGSVPGYTF.

The sample holds one count of this clone. Sequence at one end of the junction differs from germline and may be a read error. V gene TRBV4-2 combines with J gene TRBJ2-6; D is possibly TRBD2 (6 bases). This CDR3 contains 19 residues. Germline CDR1 LGHNA, CDR2 YNFKEQ. CDR3 nucleotide sequence: TGTGCCAGCAGCCAAGATTACCACGGGACTCCCTCTTGGGCCAACGTCCTGACTTTC. Amino acids: CASSQDYHGTPSWANVLTF.

This clone was seen only once. This sequence joins TRBV7-9 and TRBJ1-2; 9 positions match TRBD1. The CDR3 has 15 residues. Per germline, CDR1 SEHNR and CDR2 FQNEAQ (reference sequence). V shed 2 bases and J 6 bases; nucleotides not matched to a gene: 7. CDR3 nucleotides: TGTGCCAGCAGCTTACCCTTGGGACAGGGAAATGGCTACACCTTC. Translation gives CASSLPLGQGNGYTF.

The chain uses TRBV6-5 and TRBJ2-7, with TRBD2 identical over 12 bases. This CDR3 has 15 amino acids. CDR1 and CDR2 (germline): MNHEY, SVGAGI. Unmatched junction bases numbered 5, after V lost 6 bases and J lost 2 bases. For the CDR3, the DNA is TGTGCCAGCAGGCGCGGACTAGCGGGAACCTACGAGCAGTACTTC. Translation gives CASRRGLAGTYEQYF.

This chain uses TRBV18 with TRBJ2-7; 9 nucleotides align to TRBD1. CDR1 KGHSH and CDR2 LQKENI come from the germline V gene. Germline trimming cut 3 bases from V and 5 bases from J; bases unmatched to any gene: 11. This CDR3 region has 16 residues. The CDR3 DNA reads TGTGCCAGCTCACCGTCTTTCCGGACAGGGGACCACGAGCAGTACTTC. Protein: CASSPSFRTGDHEQYF.

The gene calls are TRBV3-1 (or the pseudogene TRBV3-2) and TRBJ2-3; TRBD2 aligns across 9 bases. V was clipped by 5 bases and J by 4 bases; unmatched bases: 4. CDR1 is LGHDT, CDR2 YNNKEL, per germline (reference sequence). The length of the CDR3 is 14 residues. CDR3 bases: TGTGCCAGCAGCTATGGCGGGGGGGCAGATACGCAGTATTTT. Translating it yields CASSYGGGADTQYF.

The chain employs TRBV18 and TRBJ1-2; TRBD1 aligns across 9 bases. J lost 8 bases, V lost 3 bases, and 16 bases had no gene match. Germline lookup yields CDR1 KGHSH and CDR2 LQKENI. The CDR3 consists of 17 residues. CDR3 in amino acids: CASSPTGQGSGSGGYTF. DNA of the CDR3: TGTGCCAGCTCACCGACAGGACAGGGGAGCGGATCGGGGGGCTACACCTTC. Full variable domain (missing parts from reference TRBV18 and TRBJ1-2): NAGVMQNPRHLVRRRGQEARLRCSPMKGHSHVYWYRQLPEEGLKFMVYLQKENIIDESGMPKERFSAEFPKEGPSILRIQQVVRGDSAAYFCASSPTGQGSGSGGYTFGSGTRLTVV.

V is TRBV27 and J is TRBJ2-7; TRBD1 is a possible D gene (7 bases). From germline, CDR1 is MNHEY and CDR2 SMNVEV (reference sequence). Trimming took off 2 bases at V and 4 bases at J, with 15 bases between the two ends. The CDR3 totals 15 residues. CDR3 nucleotide sequence: TGTGCCAGCAGTTTAGCGGAACAGGGGAGGTACGAGCAGTACTTC. Translation: CASSLAEQGRYEQYF.